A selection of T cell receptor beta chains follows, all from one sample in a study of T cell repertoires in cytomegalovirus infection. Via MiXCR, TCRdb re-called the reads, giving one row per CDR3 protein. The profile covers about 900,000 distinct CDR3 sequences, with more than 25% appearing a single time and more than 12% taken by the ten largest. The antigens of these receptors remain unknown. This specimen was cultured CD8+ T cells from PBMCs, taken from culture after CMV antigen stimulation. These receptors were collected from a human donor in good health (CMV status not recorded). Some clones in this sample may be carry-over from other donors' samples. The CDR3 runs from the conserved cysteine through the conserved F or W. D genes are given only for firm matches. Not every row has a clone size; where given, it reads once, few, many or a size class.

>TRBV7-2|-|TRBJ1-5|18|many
TGTGCCAGCGCTGTACCCCCCCGGGGGCCGTATAGCAATCAGCCCCAGCATTTT
CASAVPPRGPYSNQPQHF
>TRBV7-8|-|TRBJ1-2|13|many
TGTGCCAGCAGCTTAGCTACGTTCTATGGCTACACCTTC
CASSLATFYGYTF
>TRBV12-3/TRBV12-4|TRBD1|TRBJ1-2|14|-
TGTGCCAGCAGCCAACAGGGGTGGAACTATGGCTACACCTTC
CASSQQGWNYGYTF
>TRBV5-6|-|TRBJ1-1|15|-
TGTGCCAGCAGCCCGGTTATGCATATGAACACTGAAGCTTTCTTT
CASSPVMHMNTEAFF
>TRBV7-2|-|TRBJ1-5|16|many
TGTGCCAGCAGCTTATTGAGCAGGGATGGCAATCAGCCCCAGCATTTT
CASSLLSRDGNQPQHF
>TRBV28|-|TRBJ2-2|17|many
TGTGCCAGCAGTTCTCCTCGGGACACGGGGTTGACCGGGGAGCTGTTTTTT
CASSSPRDTGLTGELFF
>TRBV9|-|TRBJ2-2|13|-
TGTGCCAGCAGCCCCCGACTTCACGGGGAGCTGTTTTTT
CASSPRLHGELFF
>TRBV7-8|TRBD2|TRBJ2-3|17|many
TGTGCCAGCAGCCACCGGACTAGCGGGGGTAGCACAGATACGCAGTATTTT
CASSHRTSGGSTDTQYF
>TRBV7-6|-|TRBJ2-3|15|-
TGTGCCAGCAGCTTGGATGCGGGGAGCGCAGATACGCAGTATTTT
CASSLDAGSADTQYF
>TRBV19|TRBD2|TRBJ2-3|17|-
TGTGCCAGTAGTATCTACGGACTAGTAAATTTTGGAGATACGCAGTATTTT
CASSIYGLVNFGDTQYF
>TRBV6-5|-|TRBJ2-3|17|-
TGTGCCAGCAGTTACCCGAAGGACGGATTCGACACAGATACGCAGTATTTT
CASSYPKDGFDTDTQYF